This T cell receptor beta chain is drawn from a study of T cells in localized non-small cell lung cancer. The V gene lost 1 base and the J gene lost 5 bases, with 9 bases spanning the gap. This CDR3 has 14 amino acids. Germline V gene sequence: CDR1 LGHNA, CDR2 YSLEER. TCRdb keeps only in-frame clones here, not all; method: immunoSEQ multiplex PCR. The sample has tens of thousands of clones; approximately 83% are singletons. This chain connects TRBV4-3 to TRBJ2-1; D is unresolved. The origin of this receptor is a man between 35 and 75 years old with stage III lung adenocarcinoma. Here the sequenced sample was peripheral blood mononuclear cells, taken before any cancer treatment. CDR3 region: CASSQGSSDNEQFF. For the CDR3, the DNA is TGCGCCAGCAGCCAAGGGTCGTCCGACAATGAGCAGTTCTTC.